The sequence of this T cell receptor (beta chain) was determined in a study of early stage breast cancer tumors. Overall study context: About 80% of the 16 invasive tumors were ER+, PR+ and HER2-. The ER+/PR+/HER2- tumors included seven or eight ductal and a handful of lobular carcinomas. Study-wide points: Chain pairing and CD4, CD8 or FOXP3 expression were not captured. Comparing each tissue with blood distinguished tumor from normal in most of the 16 patients.

CDR1 SEHNR and CDR2 FQNEAQ come from the germline V gene (reference sequence). This CDR3 comprises 12 residues. The ends were cut back, 5 bases at V and 2 bases at J, with 6 bases in the middle. The table came from immunoSEQ multiplex PCR; TCRdb's copy has only in-frame clones and leaves some out. Found here are fewer than 70,000 clones, 80% of them singletons; the top ten hold approximately 4.8%. Regarding this clone: Its target is not known.

This sequence joins TRBV7-9 and TRBJ1-1, with D unresolved. The sequence derives from a person aged 40 to 49 with breast cancer. Sequences were obtained from blood. The CDR3 spells CASSVVNTEAFF. The CDR3 DNA follows: TGTGCCAGCAGCGTAGTCAACACTGAAGCTTTCTTT.